This T cell receptor (beta chain) was identified in a study of T-cell reconstitution after alpha-beta-depleted transplantation in children. On this clonotype: The antigen remains undetermined.

This sample's TCRbeta library carried unique molecular identifier barcodes. Each CDR3 protein is one row after TCRdb ran MiXCR on the PCR reads. The sample yields some 310,000 distinct CDR3 sequences, 20% to 30% seen once. V lost 1 base, J lost 4 bases, and 9 bases stayed unmatched. CDR1 and CDR2 (germline): SQVTM, ANQGSEA. This CDR3 has 15 residues. Study-wide findings and caveats: It was reported that alpha-beta T cells came from several hundred expanded graft clones (about two months after transplant). From newly produced T cells came most of the T-cell counts and diversity one year after transplant. At day 60, the high TCRbeta diversity found in some patients originated from recipient T cells and thymic progenitors that had survived.

This receptor was taken from a male patient under 18 who had a stem cell transplant for acute lymphoblastic leukemia, so the T cells may come from the graft donor. The J gene is TRBJ2-5, the V gene TRBV29-1; 7 positions match TRBD1. The sequencing here drew on PBMCs, mostly from graft donor cells, taken 180 days after TCRalphabeta/CD19-depleted stem cell transplant. CDR3 loop: CSVEVGGRWGETQYF. DNA for the CDR3: TGCAGCGTTGAAGTAGGGGGCCGCTGGGGAGAGACCCAGTACTTC.